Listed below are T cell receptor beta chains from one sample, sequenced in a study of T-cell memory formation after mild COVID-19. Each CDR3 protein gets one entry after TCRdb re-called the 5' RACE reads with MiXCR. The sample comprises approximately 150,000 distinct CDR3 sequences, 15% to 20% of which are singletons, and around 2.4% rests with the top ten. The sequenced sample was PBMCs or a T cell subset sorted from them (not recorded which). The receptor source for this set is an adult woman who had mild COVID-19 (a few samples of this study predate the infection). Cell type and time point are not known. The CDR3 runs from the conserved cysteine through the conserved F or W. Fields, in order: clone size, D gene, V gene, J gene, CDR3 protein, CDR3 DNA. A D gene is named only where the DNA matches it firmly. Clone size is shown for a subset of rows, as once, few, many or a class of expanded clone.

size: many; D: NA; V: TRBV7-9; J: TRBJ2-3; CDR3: CASSSGGGPGDTQYF; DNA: TGTGCCAGCAGCAGTGGAGGGGGCCCCGGAGATACGCAGTATTTT
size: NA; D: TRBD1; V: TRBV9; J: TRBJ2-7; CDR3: CASSVAGTGTPYEQYF; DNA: TGTGCCAGCAGCGTAGCGGGGACAGGGACCCCCTACGAGCAGTACTTC
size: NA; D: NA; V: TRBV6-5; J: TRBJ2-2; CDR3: CASSYDRPGELFF; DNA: TGTGCCAGCAGTTACGACAGGCCCGGGGAGCTGTTTTTT
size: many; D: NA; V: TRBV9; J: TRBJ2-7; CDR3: CASSLREGTGGDEQYF; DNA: TGTGCCAGCAGCCTTCGGGAGGGAACAGGGGGTGACGAGCAGTACTTC
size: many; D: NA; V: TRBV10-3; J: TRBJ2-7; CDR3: CAISEWWDQVGSYEQYF; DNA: TGTGCCATCAGTGAGTGGTGGGACCAGGTGGGCTCCTACGAGCAGTACTTC
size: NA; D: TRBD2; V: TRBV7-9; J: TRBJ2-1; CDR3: CASSPGLAGSNEQFF; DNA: TGTGCCAGCAGCCCGGGACTAGCGGGATCAAATGAGCAGTTCTTC
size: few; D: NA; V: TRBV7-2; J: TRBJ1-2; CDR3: CASSHSGDNGYTF; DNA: TGTGCCAGCAGCCACAGCGGGGACAATGGCTACACCTTC
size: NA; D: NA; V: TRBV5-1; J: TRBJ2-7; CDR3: CASSLDSHYEQYF; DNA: TGCGCCAGCAGCTTGGACTCACACTACGAGCAGTACTTC
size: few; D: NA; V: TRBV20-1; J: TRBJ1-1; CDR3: CSASQRRWNTEAFF; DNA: TGCAGTGCTAGTCAAAGACGGTGGAACACTGAAGCTTTCTTT
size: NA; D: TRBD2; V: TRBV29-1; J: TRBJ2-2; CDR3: CSGSLATTGELFF; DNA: TGCAGCGGATCACTAGCGACCACCGGGGAGCTGTTTTTT
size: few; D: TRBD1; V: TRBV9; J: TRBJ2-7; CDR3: CASSVGPRGRAYEQYF; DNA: TGTGCCAGCAGCGTCGGGCCCAGGGGGCGAGCCTACGAGCAGTACTTC
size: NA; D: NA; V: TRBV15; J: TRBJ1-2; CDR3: CATSRQGNYGYTF; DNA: TGTGCCACCAGCAGACAGGGGAACTATGGCTACACCTTC
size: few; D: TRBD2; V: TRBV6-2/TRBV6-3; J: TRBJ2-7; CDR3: CASRLAGANPYEQYF; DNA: TGTGCCAGCAGATTAGCGGGAGCCAATCCCTACGAGCAGTACTTC
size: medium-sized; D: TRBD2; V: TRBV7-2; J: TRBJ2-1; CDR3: CASSLSGSSYNEQFF; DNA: TGCGCCAGCAGCTTGAGCGGGAGCTCCTACAATGAGCAGTTCTTC
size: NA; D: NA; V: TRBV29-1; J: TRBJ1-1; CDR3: CSVSRAAGPNTEAFF; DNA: TGCAGCGTTAGCCGGGCCGCAGGGCCGAACACTGAAGCTTTCTTT
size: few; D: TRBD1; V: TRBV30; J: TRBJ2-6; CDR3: CAWIDRGSASGANVLTF; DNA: TGTGCCTGGATAGACAGGGGCAGCGCCTCTGGGGCCAACGTCCTGACTTTC
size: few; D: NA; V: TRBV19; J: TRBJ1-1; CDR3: CASSPPTGVNTEAFF; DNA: TGTGCCAGTAGCCCCCCGACCGGGGTGAACACTGAAGCTTTCTTT
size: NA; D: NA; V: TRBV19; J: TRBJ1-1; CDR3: CASSTQRDTEAFF; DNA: TGTGCCAGTAGTACACAGAGGGACACTGAAGCTTTCTTT
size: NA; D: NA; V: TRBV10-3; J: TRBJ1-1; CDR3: CAIRRGEGGTEAFF; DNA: TGTGCCATCAGGAGGGGAGAGGGTGGCACTGAAGCTTTCTTT
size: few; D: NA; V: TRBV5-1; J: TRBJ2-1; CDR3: CASSLIIDNEQFF; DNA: TGCGCCAGCAGCCTGATAATAGACAATGAGCAGTTCTTC
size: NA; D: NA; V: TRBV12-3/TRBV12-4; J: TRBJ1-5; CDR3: CASSRGRSSNQPQHF; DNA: TGTGCCAGCAGCCGCGGTAGATCAAGCAATCAGCCCCAGCATTTT
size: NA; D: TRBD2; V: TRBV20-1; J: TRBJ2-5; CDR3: CSARRTSGRASETQYF; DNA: TGCAGTGCTAGGAGGACTAGCGGGAGGGCCTCAGAGACCCAGTACTTC
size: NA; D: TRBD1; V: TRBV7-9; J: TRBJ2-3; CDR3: CASSWGGQAVVLTSTDTQYF; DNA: TGTGCCAGCAGCTGGGGTGGACAGGCAGTCGTTCTTACTAGCACAGATACGCAGTATTTT
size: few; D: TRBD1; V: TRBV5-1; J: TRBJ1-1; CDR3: CASSVGQGATEAFF; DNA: TGCGCCAGCAGCGTGGGACAGGGGGCCACTGAAGCTTTCTTT
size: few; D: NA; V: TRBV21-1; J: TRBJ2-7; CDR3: CASRPMGLAGHYEQYF; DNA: TGTGCCAGCCGCCCGATGGGACTAGCGGGCCACTACGAGCAGTACTTC
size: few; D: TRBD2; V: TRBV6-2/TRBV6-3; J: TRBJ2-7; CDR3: CASSSNPRLAGGPGEQYF; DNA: TGTGCCAGCAGCAGCAACCCCCGTCTAGCGGGAGGGCCGGGGGAGCAGTACTTC
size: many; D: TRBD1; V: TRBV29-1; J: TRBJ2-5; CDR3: CSFGTAQETQYF; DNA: TGCAGCTTCGGGACAGCGCAAGAGACCCAGTACTTC
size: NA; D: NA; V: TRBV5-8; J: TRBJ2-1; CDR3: CASSLVGPWGNEQFF; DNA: TGTGCCAGCAGCTTGGTAGGACCATGGGGCAATGAGCAGTTCTTC
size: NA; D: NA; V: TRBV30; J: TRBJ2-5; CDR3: CAWSVEGVLQETQYF; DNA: TGTGCCTGGAGTGTAGAGGGGGTGTTACAAGAGACCCAGTACTTC
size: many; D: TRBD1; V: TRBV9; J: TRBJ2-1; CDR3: CASSVDGQGRNEQFF; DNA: TGTGCCAGCAGCGTAGATGGACAGGGGAGGAATGAGCAGTTCTTC
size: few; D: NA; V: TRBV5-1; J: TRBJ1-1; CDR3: CASSREPENTEAFF; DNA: TGCGCCAGCAGCCGGGAACCGGAGAACACTGAAGCTTTCTTT
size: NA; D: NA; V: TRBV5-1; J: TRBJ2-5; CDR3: CASSSRLDQETQYF; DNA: TGCGCCAGCAGCTCCAGACTGGATCAAGAGACCCAGTACTTC
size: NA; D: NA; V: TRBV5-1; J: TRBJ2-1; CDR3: CASSTKNGGPRNEQFF; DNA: TGCGCCAGCAGCACCAAGAACGGGGGGCCTCGGAATGAGCAGTTCTTC
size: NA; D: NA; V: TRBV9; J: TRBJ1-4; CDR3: CASSVGRVTEKLFF; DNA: TGTGCCAGCAGCGTAGGCCGGGTAACTGAAAAACTGTTTTTT
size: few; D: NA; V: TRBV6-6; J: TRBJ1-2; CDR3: CASSGNRVSNYGYTF; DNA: TGTGCCAGCAGTGGAAACAGGGTATCCAACTATGGCTACACCTTC
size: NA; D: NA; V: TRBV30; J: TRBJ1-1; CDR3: CAWRTFRGLTEAFF; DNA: TGTGCCTGGAGGACCTTCCGGGGGCTGACTGAAGCTTTCTTT
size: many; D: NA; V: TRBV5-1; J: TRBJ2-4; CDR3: CASSPGRTEAKNIQYF; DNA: TGCGCCAGCAGCCCGGGGAGGACAGAAGCCAAAAACATTCAGTACTTC
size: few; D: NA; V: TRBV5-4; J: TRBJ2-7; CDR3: CASSLSGGEQYF; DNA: TGTGCCAGCAGCTTGTCAGGCGGGGAGCAGTACTTC
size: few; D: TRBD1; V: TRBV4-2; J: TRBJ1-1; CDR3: CASSQTGTGVPEAFF; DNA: TGTGCCAGCAGCCAAACGGGGACAGGGGTTCCGGAAGCTTTCTTT
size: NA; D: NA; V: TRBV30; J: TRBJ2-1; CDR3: CAWSVARPNEQFF; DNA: TGTGCCTGGAGTGTGGCTAGGCCCAATGAGCAGTTCTTC
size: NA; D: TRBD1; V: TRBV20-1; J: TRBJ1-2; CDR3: CSARQGEYLLGYTF; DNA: TGCAGTGCAAGACAGGGGGAATATTTGTTGGGCTACACCTTC
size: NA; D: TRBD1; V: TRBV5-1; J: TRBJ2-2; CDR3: CASSPSGTANTGELFF; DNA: TGCGCCAGCAGCCCGTCTGGGACAGCAAACACCGGGGAGCTGTTTTTT
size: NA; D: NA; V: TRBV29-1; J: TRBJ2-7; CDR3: CSVEGSSSPEQYF; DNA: TGCAGCGTTGAAGGGTCCAGCTCCCCCGAGCAGTACTTC
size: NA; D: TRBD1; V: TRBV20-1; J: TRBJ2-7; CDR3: CSARQGSSWVQYF; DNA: TGCAGTGCCCGACAGGGTAGCTCCTGGGTGCAGTACTTC
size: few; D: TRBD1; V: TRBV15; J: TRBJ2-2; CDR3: CATSPRTGHGELFF; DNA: TGTGCCACCAGCCCCAGGACAGGTCACGGGGAGCTGTTTTTT
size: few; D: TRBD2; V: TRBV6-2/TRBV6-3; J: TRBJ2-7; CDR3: CASSYPYTGTSGSYEQYF; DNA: TGTGCCAGCAGTTACCCCTATACAGGGACTAGCGGGAGCTACGAGCAGTACTTC
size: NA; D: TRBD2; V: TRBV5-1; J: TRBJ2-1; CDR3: CASSNRLAGVSYNEQFF; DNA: TGCGCCAGCAGCAACCGACTAGCGGGAGTTTCCTACAATGAGCAGTTCTTC
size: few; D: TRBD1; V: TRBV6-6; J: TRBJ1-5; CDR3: CASQKQGEHQPQHF; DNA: TGTGCCAGTCAGAAACAGGGGGAACATCAGCCCCAGCATTTT
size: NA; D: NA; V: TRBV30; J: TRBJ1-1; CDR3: CAWGRGGNTEAFF; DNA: TGTGCCTGGGGACGGGGAGGGAACACTGAAGCTTTCTTT
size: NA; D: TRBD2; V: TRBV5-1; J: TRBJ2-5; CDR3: CASSQTSGSETQYF; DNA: TGCGCCAGCAGCCAGACTAGCGGGAGCGAGACCCAGTACTTC
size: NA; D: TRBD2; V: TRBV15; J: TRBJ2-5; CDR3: CATSHVGGTLQETQYF; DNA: TGTGCCACCAGCCACGTGGGGGGGACCCTCCAAGAGACCCAGTACTTC
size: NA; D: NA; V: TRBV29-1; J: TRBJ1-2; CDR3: CSVEKRTGLQDGYTF; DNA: TGCAGCGTTGAAAAGCGCACGGGGCTCCAGGATGGCTACACCTTC
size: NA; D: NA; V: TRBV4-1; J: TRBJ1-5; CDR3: CASSPPGGFQPQHF; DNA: TGCGCCAGCAGCCCCCCTGGGGGGTTTCAGCCCCAGCATTTT
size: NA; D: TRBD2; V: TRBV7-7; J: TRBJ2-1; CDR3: CASSLGTSGRSNEQFF; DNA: TGTGCTAGCAGCTTAGGGACTAGCGGGAGGTCCAATGAGCAGTTCTTC
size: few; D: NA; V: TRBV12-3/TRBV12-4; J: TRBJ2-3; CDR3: CASRRGARTDTQYF; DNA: TGTGCCAGCAGACGCGGGGCCCGCACAGATACGCAGTATTTT
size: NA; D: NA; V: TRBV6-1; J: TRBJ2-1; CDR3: CASSEQIGGNNEQFF; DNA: TGTGCCAGCAGCGAACAAATCGGGGGAAACAATGAGCAGTTCTTC
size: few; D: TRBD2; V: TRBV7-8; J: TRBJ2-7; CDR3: CASSLEVAGIYEQYF; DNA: TGTGCCAGCAGCCTTGAGGTAGCGGGGATCTACGAGCAGTACTTC
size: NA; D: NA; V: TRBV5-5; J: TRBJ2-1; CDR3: CASSLNSPYNEQFF; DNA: TGTGCCAGCAGCTTGAACAGTCCCTACAATGAGCAGTTCTTC